A selection of T cell receptor beta chains follows, all from one sample in a study of T-cell memory formation after mild COVID-19. TCRdb called the 5' RACE reads again in MiXCR, with one record for every CDR3 protein. Of 390,000 or so distinct CDR3 sequences in the sample, 16% were seen once. Sequencing input: PBMCs or a T cell subset sorted from them (not recorded which). Receptors originate from a man aged 18 to 30 who had mild COVID-19 (a few samples of this study predate the infection). Cell type and time point are not known. CDR3s include the opening cysteine and the closing phenylalanine or tryptophan. A D gene is named only where the DNA matches it firmly. Some rows mark clone size as missing; the rest say once, few, many or name a class of expanded clone.

cdr3_nt: TGTGCCAGCAGTTTGGGTGGACAGGGGACTATCGAGCAGTTCTTC
cdr3_aa: CASSLGGQGTIEQFF
clone_size: -
j_call: TRBJ2-1
d_call: TRBD1
v_call: TRBV12-3/TRBV12-4

cdr3_nt: TGTGCCAGCAGCCATCGACAGGGAGAGACCCAGTACTTC
cdr3_aa: CASSHRQGETQYF
clone_size: -
j_call: TRBJ2-5
d_call: TRBD1
v_call: TRBV7-6

cdr3_nt: TGTGCCAGCAGCCAAATGGGACACACCGACCAAGAGACCCAGTACTTC
cdr3_aa: CASSQMGHTDQETQYF
clone_size: -
j_call: TRBJ2-5
d_call: -
v_call: TRBV6-2/TRBV6-3

cdr3_nt: TGCGCCAGCAGCGCGGGACTTCTAGAGACCCAGTACTTC
cdr3_aa: CASSAGLLETQYF
clone_size: -
j_call: TRBJ2-5
d_call: -
v_call: TRBV4-3

cdr3_nt: TGTGCCAGCAGTTTTCGTCGCTTCCCGGGAAATCGAGGGAACACTGAAGCTTTCTTT
cdr3_aa: CASSFRRFPGNRGNTEAFF
clone_size: few
j_call: TRBJ1-1
d_call: -
v_call: TRBV12-3/TRBV12-4

cdr3_nt: TGTGCCACCTCAGCTGGGACTAGCGGGGAGGATGAGCAGTTCTTC
cdr3_aa: CATSAGTSGEDEQFF
clone_size: -
j_call: TRBJ2-1
d_call: TRBD2
v_call: TRBV10-3

cdr3_nt: TGTGCCAGCAGCCGGGGACTAGCGGCATCGAACACCGGGGAGCTGTTTTTT
cdr3_aa: CASSRGLAASNTGELFF
clone_size: few
j_call: TRBJ2-2
d_call: TRBD2
v_call: TRBV11-3

cdr3_nt: TGCAGTGCTACTGAGCGCTGGAGTATCGAGACCCAGTACTTC
cdr3_aa: CSATERWSIETQYF
clone_size: -
j_call: TRBJ2-5
d_call: -
v_call: TRBV20-1

cdr3_nt: TGCAGTGCTAGCGACAGGGGGCGGTCAGGGGCCAACGTCCTGACTTTC
cdr3_aa: CSASDRGRSGANVLTF
clone_size: -
j_call: TRBJ2-6
d_call: TRBD1
v_call: TRBV20-1

cdr3_nt: TGCAGTGCTGAGGGGGACAGAATCCAAGAGACCCAGTACTTC
cdr3_aa: CSAEGDRIQETQYF
clone_size: -
j_call: TRBJ2-5
d_call: TRBD1
v_call: TRBV20-1

cdr3_nt: TGTGCCAGCAGCCGGGGGTCGGCAGAGACCCAGTACTTC
cdr3_aa: CASSRGSAETQYF
clone_size: few
j_call: TRBJ2-5
d_call: -
v_call: TRBV7-2

cdr3_nt: TGTGCCAGCAGCTTCGTATGGGGGGGCGCCTACAATGAGCAGTTCTTC
cdr3_aa: CASSFVWGGAYNEQFF
clone_size: -
j_call: TRBJ2-1
d_call: -
v_call: TRBV5-6

cdr3_nt: TGTGCCAGCAGCCCTTTGCGGACTAGTTCCGATACGCAGTATTTT
cdr3_aa: CASSPLRTSSDTQYF
clone_size: -
j_call: TRBJ2-3
d_call: TRBD2
v_call: TRBV14

cdr3_nt: TGCGCCAGCAGCCCGAAAGACAGGGGGTACAATGAGCAGTTCTTC
cdr3_aa: CASSPKDRGYNEQFF
clone_size: -
j_call: TRBJ2-1
d_call: TRBD1
v_call: TRBV5-1

cdr3_nt: TGCGCCAGCAGCTTGACCCCCGGGACAGGGGCTTCACCCCTCCACTTT
cdr3_aa: CASSLTPGTGASPLHF
clone_size: -
j_call: TRBJ1-6
d_call: TRBD1
v_call: TRBV5-1

cdr3_nt: TGTGCCAGCAGTCCCTCAGGGGGTGGGAATGGCTACACCTTC
cdr3_aa: CASSPSGGGNGYTF
clone_size: few
j_call: TRBJ1-2
d_call: TRBD1
v_call: TRBV12-3/TRBV12-4

cdr3_nt: TGTGCCAGCAGCATGCGGACAGTTGCCCCCTACAATGAGCAGTTCTTC
cdr3_aa: CASSMRTVAPYNEQFF
clone_size: few
j_call: TRBJ2-1
d_call: -
v_call: TRBV7-3

cdr3_nt: TGCAGTGCGTTGGACAGGGAACCCTACGAGCAGTACTTC
cdr3_aa: CSALDREPYEQYF
clone_size: few
j_call: TRBJ2-7
d_call: TRBD1
v_call: TRBV20-1

cdr3_nt: TGTGCCAGCAGCGTAGAGGCAGGGCCTTTCTATGGCTACACCTTC
cdr3_aa: CASSVEAGPFYGYTF
clone_size: -
j_call: TRBJ1-2
d_call: -
v_call: TRBV9

cdr3_nt: TGTGCCAGCTTCCGCTGGGGTTGGGGCTCCTACGAGCAGTACTTC
cdr3_aa: CASFRWGWGSYEQYF
clone_size: -
j_call: TRBJ2-7
d_call: -
v_call: TRBV6-1

cdr3_nt: TGTGCCAGCAGTTACGTGGCAGATACGCAGTATTTT
cdr3_aa: CASSYVADTQYF
clone_size: many
j_call: TRBJ2-3
d_call: -
v_call: TRBV6-2/TRBV6-3

cdr3_nt: TGCGCCAGCAGCTTGAGGCAGGGAAGGAACGGGGAGCTGTTTTTT
cdr3_aa: CASSLRQGRNGELFF
clone_size: -
j_call: TRBJ2-2
d_call: -
v_call: TRBV5-1

cdr3_nt: TGCGCCAGCAGCTTGAGCCAGGGGGCTGGAGAGCAGTACTTC
cdr3_aa: CASSLSQGAGEQYF
clone_size: few
j_call: TRBJ2-7
d_call: TRBD1
v_call: TRBV5-1

cdr3_nt: TGCGCCAGCAGCTTGGAGGCGGGGGCTGGGGCCAACGTCCTGACTTTC
cdr3_aa: CASSLEAGAGANVLTF
clone_size: many
j_call: TRBJ2-6
d_call: TRBD2
v_call: TRBV5-1

cdr3_nt: TGTGCCAGCAGTTACGTAAATACGCAGTATTTT
cdr3_aa: CASSYVNTQYF
clone_size: few
j_call: TRBJ2-3
d_call: -
v_call: TRBV6-5

cdr3_nt: TGCGCCAGCAGCGCGGGACAGGGGAACCCCGATGAGCAGTTCTTC
cdr3_aa: CASSAGQGNPDEQFF
clone_size: -
j_call: TRBJ2-1
d_call: TRBD1
v_call: TRBV5-1

cdr3_nt: TGCAGTGCTAGAGACAGAAGAGCTAGGGGCTACACCTTC
cdr3_aa: CSARDRRARGYTF
clone_size: once
j_call: TRBJ1-2
d_call: -
v_call: TRBV20-1

cdr3_nt: TGTGCCAGCTCACCGACCGTCTCGGATTCACCCCTCCACTTT
cdr3_aa: CASSPTVSDSPLHF
clone_size: -
j_call: TRBJ1-6
d_call: -
v_call: TRBV18

cdr3_nt: TGTGCCAGTAGTATTCGGGGGCTCACTGAAGCTTTCTTT
cdr3_aa: CASSIRGLTEAFF
clone_size: once
j_call: TRBJ1-1
d_call: -
v_call: TRBV19

cdr3_nt: TGTGCCAGCACCGGGGACAGGGTGACCGGGGAGCTGTTTTTT
cdr3_aa: CASTGDRVTGELFF
clone_size: -
j_call: TRBJ2-2
d_call: TRBD1
v_call: TRBV12-3/TRBV12-4

cdr3_nt: TGTGCCAGCAGCTCCCTTAGCGGTGGCTCCTACAATGAGCAGTTCTTC
cdr3_aa: CASSSLSGGSYNEQFF
clone_size: few
j_call: TRBJ2-1
d_call: -
v_call: TRBV6-5

cdr3_nt: TGTGCCAGCAGTGAATCTACAGGGACGACAGATACGCAGTATTTT
cdr3_aa: CASSESTGTTDTQYF
clone_size: -
j_call: TRBJ2-3
d_call: -
v_call: TRBV25-1

cdr3_nt: TGTGCCAGCAGCTTGTCCGGGGACTATGGCTACACCTTC
cdr3_aa: CASSLSGDYGYTF
clone_size: few
j_call: TRBJ1-2
d_call: -
v_call: TRBV7-2

cdr3_nt: TGCAGTGCTAGTCGGACGTCGGCCTACGAGCAGTACTTC
cdr3_aa: CSASRTSAYEQYF
clone_size: few
j_call: TRBJ2-7
d_call: -
v_call: TRBV20-1

cdr3_nt: TGCAGCAATCGAATCCCCTGCACTGAAGCTTTCTTT
cdr3_aa: CSNRIPCTEAFF
clone_size: -
j_call: TRBJ1-1
d_call: -
v_call: TRBV29-1

cdr3_nt: TGTGCCAGCAGTTGGGGCAGCCGGACGAACACTGAAGCTTTCTTT
cdr3_aa: CASSWGSRTNTEAFF
clone_size: -
j_call: TRBJ1-1
d_call: -
v_call: TRBV6-6

cdr3_nt: TGTGCCAGCAGACCTACAGGTGTGGGGCTCCAAGAGACCCAGTACTTC
cdr3_aa: CASRPTGVGLQETQYF
clone_size: -
j_call: TRBJ2-5
d_call: -
v_call: TRBV5-6

cdr3_nt: TGTGCCAGCAGTTTCCAATCCAGACCATCGCATGATACGCAGTATTTT
cdr3_aa: CASSFQSRPSHDTQYF
clone_size: -
j_call: TRBJ2-3
d_call: -
v_call: TRBV27

cdr3_nt: TGCAGCGCCGGGGGGTCCAAGGTTACGCAGTATTTT
cdr3_aa: CSAGGSKVTQYF
clone_size: -
j_call: TRBJ2-3
d_call: TRBD2
v_call: TRBV29-1

cdr3_nt: TGCGCCAGCAGCTTGGAAGGCCACCATAACGAGCAGTACTTC
cdr3_aa: CASSLEGHHNEQYF
clone_size: once
j_call: TRBJ2-7
d_call: -
v_call: TRBV5-1

cdr3_nt: TGTGCCACCAGCAGAGGAGGGGATTCCAATGAGCAGTTCTTC
cdr3_aa: CATSRGGDSNEQFF
clone_size: -
j_call: TRBJ2-1
d_call: -
v_call: TRBV15

cdr3_nt: TGTGCCAGCAGTGAATGGGTCCATATGAACACTGAAGCTTTCTTT
cdr3_aa: CASSEWVHMNTEAFF
clone_size: -
j_call: TRBJ1-1
d_call: -
v_call: TRBV6-1

cdr3_nt: TGTGCCAGCAGCTTTGTTGGGGACGGCACTGAAGCTTTCTTT
cdr3_aa: CASSFVGDGTEAFF
clone_size: -
j_call: TRBJ1-1
d_call: -
v_call: TRBV7-2

cdr3_nt: TGTGCCAGCAGCGTCGGGGTAGGGCATGGCTACACCTTC
cdr3_aa: CASSVGVGHGYTF
clone_size: -
j_call: TRBJ1-2
d_call: -
v_call: TRBV9

cdr3_nt: TGTGCCAGCAGCCTCCTCAATGAAAAACTGTTTTTT
cdr3_aa: CASSLLNEKLFF
clone_size: many
j_call: TRBJ1-4
d_call: -
v_call: TRBV7-8

cdr3_nt: TGTGCCAGCAGGCCTTCACAGGGATTTGGGGTGACCGGGGAGCTGTTTTTT
cdr3_aa: CASRPSQGFGVTGELFF
clone_size: few
j_call: TRBJ2-2
d_call: -
v_call: TRBV4-2

cdr3_nt: TGTGCCAGCAGCTTAGGCCAACCTCGGGACAGGGAATACAAAGCTTTCTTT
cdr3_aa: CASSLGQPRDREYKAFF
clone_size: few
j_call: TRBJ1-1
d_call: TRBD1
v_call: TRBV7-9

cdr3_nt: TGTGCCAGCAGCTTAAAGTCCGGGGGGCAAGAGACCCAGTACTTC
cdr3_aa: CASSLKSGGQETQYF
clone_size: -
j_call: TRBJ2-5
d_call: TRBD2
v_call: TRBV7-9

cdr3_nt: TGTGCCAGCAGCCGTAGACACTTGATAGCGGGGCGGGATACGCAGTATTTT
cdr3_aa: CASSRRHLIAGRDTQYF
clone_size: few
j_call: TRBJ2-3
d_call: TRBD2
v_call: TRBV3-1

cdr3_nt: TGTGCCAGCAGATACCGGGACATACTCACCGGGGAGCTGTTTTTT
cdr3_aa: CASRYRDILTGELFF
clone_size: -
j_call: TRBJ2-2
d_call: -
v_call: TRBV6-5

cdr3_nt: TGTGCCAGCAGCTTAGGAGGGCTTCGAGCCTCCGGGGAGCTGTTTTTT
cdr3_aa: CASSLGGLRASGELFF
clone_size: -
j_call: TRBJ2-2
d_call: -
v_call: TRBV11-3

cdr3_nt: TGTGCCAGCAGCCCCATAGCGGGTTTGGAAGATACGCAGTATTTT
cdr3_aa: CASSPIAGLEDTQYF
clone_size: -
j_call: TRBJ2-3
d_call: TRBD2
v_call: TRBV7-2

cdr3_nt: TGTGCCAGCAGCCAAGCCCCGCGGGGCAATCAGCCCCAGCATTTT
cdr3_aa: CASSQAPRGNQPQHF
clone_size: -
j_call: TRBJ1-5
d_call: -
v_call: TRBV4-2

cdr3_nt: TGTGCCAGCTCACAGAGGGCCGGGGACATTCAGTACTTC
cdr3_aa: CASSQRAGDIQYF
clone_size: -
j_call: TRBJ2-4
d_call: -
v_call: TRBV18

cdr3_nt: TGTGCCAGCAGTTACGTTGGAGGAGCTTTCTTT
cdr3_aa: CASSYVGGAFF
clone_size: few
j_call: TRBJ1-1
d_call: -
v_call: TRBV6-7

cdr3_nt: TGTGCCAGCAGTTTAATGACTAACTATGGCTACACCTTC
cdr3_aa: CASSLMTNYGYTF
clone_size: -
j_call: TRBJ1-2
d_call: -
v_call: TRBV12-3/TRBV12-4

cdr3_nt: TGTGCCAGCAGCTTAACGCCGGACAGGGGGCTTGGCGGGGAGCTGTTTTTT
cdr3_aa: CASSLTPDRGLGGELFF
clone_size: few
j_call: TRBJ2-2
d_call: TRBD1
v_call: TRBV7-3

cdr3_nt: TGTGCCAGCAGCTTAGGGTATTACAATGAGCAGTTCTTC
cdr3_aa: CASSLGYYNEQFF
clone_size: few
j_call: TRBJ2-1
d_call: -
v_call: TRBV7-2

cdr3_nt: TGTGCCAGCAGTGACTCCAGCTCTGGGGCCAACGTCCTGACTTTC
cdr3_aa: CASSDSSSGANVLTF
clone_size: many
j_call: TRBJ2-6
d_call: -
v_call: TRBV6-4

cdr3_nt: TGTGCCAGCAGGCGCAAACTAGCGGGGGGTATCACCGGGGAGCTGTTTTTT
cdr3_aa: CASRRKLAGGITGELFF
clone_size: many
j_call: TRBJ2-2
d_call: TRBD2
v_call: TRBV27